The T cell receptor (beta chain) described here comes from a study of blood T cells in healthy people across ages. Whole-study results and caveats: Naive CD4+ cells and diversity were both higher in long-lived donors than in aged donors.

Details on this clonotype: Its antigen remains unidentified.

V lost 5 bases and J lost 1; bases outside the gene matches: 7. Looked up from germline, CDR1 is SGHVS and CDR2 is FQNEAQ. The CDR3 consists of 16 residues. It was with a sample-barcoded 5' primer and a J-beta primer mix that a second PCR of about 6 to 11 cycles was run. In TCRdb, the 5' RACE reads were re-called with MiXCR into one record per CDR3 protein. The sample holds 650,000 to 1,000,000 distinct CDR3 sequences; around half are singletons and the top ten take around a sixth. The sequencing input was blood. The rearrangement joins TRBV7-8 to TRBJ2-4, with TRBD1 matching over 8 bases. The TCR was taken from an elderly man in good health. CDR3 nucleotide sequence: TGTGCCAGCAGCCTGACAGGGGCAGGGGCCAAAAACATTCAGTACTTC. Translating gives CASSLTGAGAKNIQYF. The full variable domain, rest sourced from reference TRBV7-8 and TRBJ2-4, is GAGVSQSPRYKVAKRGQDVALRCDPISGHVSLFWYQQALGQGPEFLTYFQNEAQLDKSGLPSDRFFAERPEGSVSTLKIQRTQQEDSAVYLCASSLTGAGAKNIQYFGAGTRLSVL.